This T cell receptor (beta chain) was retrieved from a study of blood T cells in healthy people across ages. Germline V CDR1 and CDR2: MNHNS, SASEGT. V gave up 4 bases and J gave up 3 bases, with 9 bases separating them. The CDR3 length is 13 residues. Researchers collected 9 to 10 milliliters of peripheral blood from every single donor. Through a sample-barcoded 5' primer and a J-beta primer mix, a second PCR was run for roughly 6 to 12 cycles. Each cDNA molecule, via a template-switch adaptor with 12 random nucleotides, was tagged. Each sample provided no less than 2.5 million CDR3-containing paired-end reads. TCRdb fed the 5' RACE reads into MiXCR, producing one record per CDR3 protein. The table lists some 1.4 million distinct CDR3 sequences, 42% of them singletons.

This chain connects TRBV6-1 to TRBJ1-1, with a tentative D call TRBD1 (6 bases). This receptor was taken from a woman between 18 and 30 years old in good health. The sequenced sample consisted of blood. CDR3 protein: CASSAGAYTEAFF. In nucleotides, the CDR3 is TGTGCCAGCAGTGCGGGGGCGTACACTGAAGCTTTCTTT.